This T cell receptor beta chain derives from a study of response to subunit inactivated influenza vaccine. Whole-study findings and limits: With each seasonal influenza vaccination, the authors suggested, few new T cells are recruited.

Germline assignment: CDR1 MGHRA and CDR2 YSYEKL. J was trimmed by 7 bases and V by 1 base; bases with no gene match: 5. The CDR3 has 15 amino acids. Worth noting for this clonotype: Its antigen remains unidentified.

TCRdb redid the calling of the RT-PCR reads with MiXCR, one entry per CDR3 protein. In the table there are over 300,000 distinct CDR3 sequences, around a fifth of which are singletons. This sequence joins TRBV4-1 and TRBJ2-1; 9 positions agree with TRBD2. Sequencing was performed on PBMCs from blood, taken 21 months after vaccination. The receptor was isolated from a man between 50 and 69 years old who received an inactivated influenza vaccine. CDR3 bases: TGCGCCAGCAGCCAAGTTGCGGGGGGGCGTAATGAGCAGTTCTTC. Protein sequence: CASSQVAGGRNEQFF.